These 7 T cell receptor beta chains share one sample of origin, sequenced in a study of T-cell memory formation after mild COVID-19. TCRdb re-called the 5' RACE reads through MiXCR, storing one row per CDR3 protein. The sample yields about 110,000 distinct CDR3 sequences, over 15% seen once. What was sequenced was PBMCs or a T cell subset sorted from them (not recorded which). The receptors shown here come from a man aged 18-30 years who had mild COVID-19 (a few samples of this study predate the infection). Cell type and time point are not known.

There are a few counts of this clonotype. CDR3 bases: TGTGCCAGCACCCCAGGCCTAGCCAAAAACATTCAGTACTTC. Translating it yields CASTPGLAKNIQYF. The rearrangement links TRBV6-2 or TRBV6-3 to TRBJ2-4; D is undetermined. Germline V CDR1 and CDR2: MNHEY, SVGEGT. The CDR3 is 14 amino acids. V was trimmed by 7 bases and J by 0 bases, leaving 10 bases between them.

The V and J genes are TRBV5-1 and TRBJ2-5; 14 bases are shared with TRBD2. Per germline, CDR1 SGHRS and CDR2 YFSETQ. The CDR3 consists of 15 residues. J was trimmed by 5 bases and V by 7 bases; bases with no gene match: 7. CDR3 nucleotides: TGCGCCAGCGGTCTGACTAGCGGGGGGGCGGAGACCCAGTACTTC. This translates into CASGLTSGGAETQYF.

V usage is TRBV6-2 or TRBV6-3 and J usage is TRBJ2-3; 7 nucleotides line up with TRBD2. Trimming at V came to 8 bases and at J to 8 bases, leaving 16 bases not matched to a gene. Germline assignment: CDR1 MNHEY and CDR2 SVGEGT. The CDR3 length is 15 residues. This CDR3 is CASARTSAPPATQYF. The CDR3 bases are TGTGCCAGCGCCCGCACTAGCGCTCCGCCAGCTACGCAGTATTTT.

This clonotype was seen more than once but under ten times. The chain employs TRBV7-9 and TRBJ2-3; 8 nucleotides line up with TRBD2. The CDR3 has 16 amino acids. Germline CDR1 SEHNR, CDR2 FQNEAQ (reference sequence). Unmatched junction bases numbered 7, after V lost 5 bases and J lost 0 bases. In nucleotides, the CDR3 is TGTGCCAGCAGCGTGACGCGGGGGGCGAGCACAGATACGCAGTATTTT. Amino acids: CASSVTRGASTDTQYF.

This clonotype was recorded many times. The chain is built from TRBV5-1 and TRBJ2-7, with D possibly being TRBD1 (6 bases). The length of the CDR3 is 14 residues. Germline V gives CDR1 SGHRS, CDR2 YFSETQ. V lost 0 bases to trimming and J lost 3 bases, with 10 bases between them. Here the CDR3 DNA reads TGCGCCAGCAGCTTGGACGGACAGATCTACGAGCAGTACTTC. Translating gives CASSLDGQIYEQYF.

This chain links TRBV6-2 or TRBV6-3 with TRBJ2-7; 7 positions agree with TRBD1. V trimming: 6 bases; J trimming: 1 base; junction bases outside the gene matches: 9. In germline, CDR1 is MNHEY, CDR2 SVGEGT. The CDR3 sequence is 15 residues long. CDR3 region: CASRRGTAPSYEQYV. CDR3 coding DNA: TGTGCCAGCAGGAGGGGGACAGCCCCTTCCTACGAGCAGTACGTC.

CDR3 sequence reads: CASSSGVAGGVTDTQYF. CDR3 coding DNA: TGCGCCAGCAGCTCCGGAGTAGCGGGGGGGGTCACAGATACGCAGTATTTT. The rearrangement joins TRBV5-1 to TRBJ2-3, with 11 positions matching TRBD2. Germline loops: CDR1 SGHRS, CDR2 YFSETQ. The CDR3 runs 17 residues. V lost 3 bases to trimming and J lost 2 bases; unmatched junction nucleotides: 8.